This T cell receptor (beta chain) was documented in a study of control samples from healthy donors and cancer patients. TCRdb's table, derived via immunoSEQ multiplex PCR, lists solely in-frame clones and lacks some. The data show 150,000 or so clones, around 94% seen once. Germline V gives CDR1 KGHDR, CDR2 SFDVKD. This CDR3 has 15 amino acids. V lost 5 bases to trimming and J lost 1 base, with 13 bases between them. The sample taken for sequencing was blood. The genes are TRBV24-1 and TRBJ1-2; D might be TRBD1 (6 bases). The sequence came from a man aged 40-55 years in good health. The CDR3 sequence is CATSGQGPVNYGYTF. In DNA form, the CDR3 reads TGTGCCACCAGTGGCCAGGGGCCCGTTAACTATGGCTACACCTTC.